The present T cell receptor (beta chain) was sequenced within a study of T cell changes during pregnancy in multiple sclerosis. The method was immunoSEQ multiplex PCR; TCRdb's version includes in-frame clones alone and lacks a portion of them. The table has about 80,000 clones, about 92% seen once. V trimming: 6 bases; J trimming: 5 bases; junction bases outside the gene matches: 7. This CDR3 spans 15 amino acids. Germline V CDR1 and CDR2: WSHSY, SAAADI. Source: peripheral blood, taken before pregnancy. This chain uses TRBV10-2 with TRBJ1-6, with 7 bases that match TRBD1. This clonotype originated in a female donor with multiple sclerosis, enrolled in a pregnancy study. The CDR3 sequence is CASRDGQVDNSPLHF. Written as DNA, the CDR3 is TGCGCCAGCAGGGACGGACAGGTGGATAATTCACCCCTCCACTTT.